A selection of T cell receptor beta chains follows, all from one sample in a study of shared clonotypes between healthy human individuals. Using immunoSEQ multiplex PCR, the repertoire was profiled, and TCRdb retains in-frame clones only, with some absent. Altogether roughly 2.1 million clones are present, 85% to 95% being singletons, with the ten largest covering around 1.7%. The sequencing input was naive CD8+ T cells from PBMCs. All receptors derive from a man aged 18 to 35 in good health. Some clones in this sample may be carry-over from other donors' samples. The CDR3 runs from the conserved cysteine through the conserved F or W. Each record gives: V gene, D gene, clone size, J gene, CDR3 DNA, CDR3 protein. A D gene is named only where the DNA matches it firmly. Clone size, where shown, is once, few, many, or a class for clones that have expanded.

>TRBV5-8|-|-|TRBJ2-5
TGTGCCAGCAGCTTGGGGCAGGGTCTTCAAGAGACCCAGTACTTC
CASSLGQGLQETQYF
>TRBV5-1|-|-|TRBJ2-7
TGCGCCAGCAGCCCGGACACCCCCTACGAGCAGTACTTC
CASSPDTPYEQYF
>TRBV15|-|-|TRBJ2-1
TGTGCCACCAGCAGAGAATCGGCTGGGTGGGATGAGCAGTTCTTC
CATSRESAGWDEQFF
>TRBV5-4|-|once|TRBJ1-1
TGTGCCAGCAGCTTTGTTGGGGGCACTGAAGCTTTCTTT
CASSFVGGTEAFF
>TRBV19|-|-|TRBJ1-4
TGTGCCAGTAGTATCTCGGGAACTAATGAAAAACTGTTTTTT
CASSISGTNEKLFF
>TRBV19|-|once|TRBJ2-7
TGTGCCAGTAGTATGGTCCCAGGGCCCGAGCAGTACTTC
CASSMVPGPEQYF
>TRBV4-1|-|-|TRBJ2-7
TGCGCCAGCAGCCAGCGTTGGACTGGCCGGGTATCTTACGAGCAGTACTTC
CASSQRWTGRVSYEQYF
>TRBV7-6|TRBD1|-|TRBJ1-5
TGTGCCAGCAGCCTTAGTGCCCGACAGGGAGATCAGCCCCAGCATTTT
CASSLSARQGDQPQHF
>TRBV27|TRBD1|-|TRBJ1-1
TGTGCCAGCAGTACGAGCCGGGACAGAGTTGAAGCTTTCTTT
CASSTSRDRVEAFF
>TRBV14|TRBD2|-|TRBJ2-1
TGTGCCAGCAGCCAACTAGCGGGTGACTACAATGAGCAGTTCTTC
CASSQLAGDYNEQFF
>TRBV9|TRBD1|-|TRBJ2-1
TGTGCCAGCAGCCCCTCGAACAGGGGCTCCTACAATGAGCAGTTCTTC
CASSPSNRGSYNEQFF
>TRBV7-9|-|-|TRBJ2-1
TGTGCCAGCAGCTTAGCGCCGAGCCGTGAGCAGTTCTTC
CASSLAPSREQFF
>TRBV7-9|-|once|TRBJ1-1
TGTGCCAGCAGCTTGTTCGGGGAAAACACTGAAGCTTTCTTT
CASSLFGENTEAFF
>TRBV14|-|once|TRBJ2-1
TGTGCCAGCAGCCAAGTCTCGGGGGATGAGGAGCAGTTCTTC
CASSQVSGDEEQFF
>TRBV6-5|-|-|TRBJ2-7
TGTGCCAGCAGTTACTTCAAGTTCCAGGGGTGGGGAGAGCAGTACTTC
CASSYFKFQGWGEQYF
>TRBV29-1|TRBD1|-|TRBJ2-1
TGCAGCGTACCGGGACAGGCTTACAATGAGCAGTTCTTC
CSVPGQAYNEQFF
>TRBV4-2|-|-|TRBJ1-2
TGTGCCAGCAGCCGACGGACCCTGGACAGACAAATGGGAAGGGGGAACTATGGCTACACCTTC
CASSRRTLDRQMGRGNYGYTF
>TRBV29-1|-|-|TRBJ1-2
TGCAGCGCCGTAACAGGGTCTGGCTACACCTTC
CSAVTGSGYTF
>TRBV6-1|-|-|TRBJ1-2
TGTGCCAGCAGCGCGGTCCGGCGGGGCTACACCTTC
CASSAVRRGYTF
>TRBV27|-|-|TRBJ2-3
TGTGCCAGCAGTTGGGGGCCCAGGGTCCCAGCAGATACGCAGTATTTT
CASSWGPRVPADTQYF
>TRBV9|TRBD1|-|TRBJ1-2
TGTGCCAGCAGCCCCTGGACAGGAACTAACTATGGCTACACCTTC
CASSPWTGTNYGYTF
>TRBV7-7|-|-|TRBJ1-3
TGTGCCAGCAGCTTTAAGGCCATTGGAAACACCATATATTTT
CASSFKAIGNTIYF
>TRBV5-1|TRBD1|once|TRBJ1-2
TGCGCCAGCAGCTCGGGACAGGGATATGGCTACACCTTC
CASSSGQGYGYTF
>TRBV28|-|-|TRBJ1-1
TGTGCCAGCAGTCCCCCCGACGGGGGGAACACTGAAGCTTTCTTT
CASSPPDGGNTEAFF
>TRBV5-6|-|-|TRBJ2-5
TGTGCCAGCAGCTTGTCGGGGACTGTAGAGACCCAGTACTTC
CASSLSGTVETQYF
>TRBV28|-|once|TRBJ1-3
TGTGCCAGCAGTTCATTGCGGGTAATCGCCGGAAACACCATATATTTT
CASSSLRVIAGNTIYF
>TRBV27|TRBD2|-|TRBJ2-1
TGTGCCAGCAGCCGACGACTAGCGGGAGACAATGAGCAGTTCTTC
CASSRRLAGDNEQFF
>TRBV13|-|-|TRBJ1-1
TGTGCCAGCAGCTTCGGTCTTGAAGCTTTCTTT
CASSFGLEAFF